What follows are 8 T cell receptor beta chains derived from one specimen sequenced in a study of beta chain features in type 1 diabetes. Study-wide results and caveats: Shorter TCRB CDR3s, moderately but significantly so, were found in Type 1 diabetes patients in all four CD4+ subsets.

The investigators reverse transcribed all of the isolated RNA, so they sequenced expressed TCRB transcripts. Sequenced by immunoSEQ multiplex PCR; TCRdb stores in-frame clones only, minus some. The table includes over 200,000 clones, 11% detected once. No antigens are known for them. Sequenced material: naive CD4+ T cells from blood. The receptors derive from a man aged 25 to 45 with type 1 diabetes.

This clone has just a few counts. The chain recombines TRBV5-4 with TRBJ2-3, with 9 bases identical to TRBD2. Germline V CDR1 and CDR2: SGHNT, YYREEE (reference sequence). The CDR3 consists of 15 residues. Trimming at V came to 4 bases and at J to 1 base, leaving 4 bases not matched to a gene. In nucleotides, the CDR3 is TGTGCCAGCAGCCCAGCGGGGGGCCGCACAGATACGCAGTATTTT. It yields the protein CASSPAGGRTDTQYF.

This clone has just a few counts. V usage is TRBV28 and J usage is TRBJ1-5, with 7 bases that match TRBD1. This CDR3 contains 14 residues. Per the germline V gene, CDR1 is MDHEN and CDR2 is SYDVKM. Unmatched junction bases numbered 7, after V lost 5 bases and J lost 6 bases. In DNA form, the CDR3 reads TGTGCCAGCAGTGCTACACAGGGGACTCAGCCCCAGCATTTT. Residues: CASSATQGTQPQHF.

Here the CDR3 DNA reads TGTGCCAGCTCACCAAGGCCAGGCCCTTCCTACGAGCAGTACTTC. The encoded protein is CASSPRPGPSYEQYF. The chain uses TRBV18 and TRBJ2-7; D uncertain. The ends were cut back, 2 bases at V and 1 base at J, with 12 bases in the middle. The CDR3 is 15 amino acids. CDR1 and CDR2 from the germline V gene are KGHSH and LQKENI. The entire variable domain, with the rest obtained from reference TRBV18 and TRBJ2-7, is as follows: NAGVMQNPRHLVRRRGQEARLRCSPMKGHSHVYWYRQLPEEGLKFMVYLQKENIIDESGMPKERFSAEFPKEGPSILRIQQVVRGDSAAYFCASSPRPGPSYEQYFGPGTRLTVT.

The table lists this clone with a few counts. The J gene is TRBJ2-5, the V gene TRBV15; D may be TRBD2 (5 bases). CDR1 is LNHNV and CDR2 is YYDKDF in the germline V gene (reference sequence). The CDR3 runs 18 residues. Trimming took 1 base from V and 5 from J, leaving 23 bases between them. CDR3 region: CATSRASTGMHSAETQYF. The CDR3 DNA sequence: TGTGCCACCAGCAGAGCTTCCACGGGCATGCATAGCGCGGAGACCCAGTACTTC.

In its sample, this clone was seen a few times. The chain combines TRBV28 with TRBJ2-5; 14 bases align to TRBD2. Germline CDR1 is MDHEN and CDR2 is SYDVKM. The CDR3 spans 13 residues. The ends lost 6 bases at V and 13 bases at J; junction bases unmatched: 7. CDR3: CASSHRGLAGGYF. CDR3 nucleotide sequence: TGTGCCAGCAGCCACCGCGGACTAGCGGGGGGGTACTTC.

The chain combines TRBV18 with TRBJ2-4, with a possible D match to TRBD1 (6 bases). CDR3 size: 17 residues. Germline V gene data show CDR1 as KGHSH and CDR2 as LQKENI. Between the trimmed V and J ends, which lost 2 bases and 7 bases, there was a span of 21 bases. As DNA, the CDR3 is TGTGCCAGCTCACCATCTACTTCTGGGGGCCCAGGCAACATTCAGTACTTC. This sequence encodes CASSPSTSGGPGNIQYF.

This clone has only a few counts. This chain uses TRBV4-3 with TRBJ1-2, with D possibly matching TRBD1 (5 bases). V was shortened by 1 base and J by 5 bases, with 14 bases between the two germline ends. The CDR3 consists of 15 residues. CDR1 LGHNA and CDR2 YSLEER come from the germline V gene. CDR3: CASSQGGGDLYGYTF. Here the CDR3 DNA reads TGCGCCAGCAGCCAAGGTGGCGGGGACCTGTATGGCTACACCTTC.

In its sample, this clone was seen a few times. This chain connects TRBV5-4 to TRBJ2-7; 13 nucleotides match TRBD2. Germline V CDR1 and CDR2: SGHNT, YYREEE (reference sequence). The CDR3 extends over 16 amino acids. V shed 1 base and J 3 bases; nucleotides not matched to a gene: 4. CDR3 bases: TGTGCCAGCAGCTTGACTAGCGGGGGGGCAAACTACGAGCAGTACTTC. Its protein product is CASSLTSGGANYEQYF. Full variable domain (rest looked up from reference TRBV5-4 and TRBJ2-7): ETGVTQSPTHLIKTRGQQVTLRCSSQSGHNTVSWYQQALGQGPQFIFQYYREEENGRGNFPPRFSGLQFPNYSSELNVNALELDDSALYLCASSLTSGGANYEQYFGPGTRLTVT.